The clone carrying this TCR beta chain was observed at least ten times. Its matching antigen is unknown. This record belongs to a study of T-cell memory formation after mild COVID-19. V gave up 3 bases and J gave up 10 bases, with 10 bases separating them. Germline V CDR1 and CDR2: SGHTA, FQGNSA. The CDR3 contains 13 residues. Barcoded TCR alpha and TCR beta cDNA libraries with UMIs came from 5'RACE using constant-segment primers. TCRdb re-analysed the 5' RACE reads in MiXCR, keeping a single row per CDR3 protein. The sample lists 200,000 or so distinct CDR3 sequences, approximately 10% occurring once. Overall study results and limits: Shrinking CD4+ clones resided mostly in CM and EM, and CD8+ ones in EMRA.

This receptor was identified in a man between 18 and 35 years old who had mild COVID-19 (a few samples of this study predate the infection). Cell type and time point are not known. This rearrangement joins TRBV7-2 to TRBJ1-6; weak D call: TRBD1 (6 bases). The sequenced material came from PBMCs or a T cell subset sorted from them (not recorded which). In DNA, the CDR3 is TGTGCCAGCAGCTTTCAGGGGAACTCACCCCTCCACTTT. Translated, it gives CASSFQGNSPLHF.